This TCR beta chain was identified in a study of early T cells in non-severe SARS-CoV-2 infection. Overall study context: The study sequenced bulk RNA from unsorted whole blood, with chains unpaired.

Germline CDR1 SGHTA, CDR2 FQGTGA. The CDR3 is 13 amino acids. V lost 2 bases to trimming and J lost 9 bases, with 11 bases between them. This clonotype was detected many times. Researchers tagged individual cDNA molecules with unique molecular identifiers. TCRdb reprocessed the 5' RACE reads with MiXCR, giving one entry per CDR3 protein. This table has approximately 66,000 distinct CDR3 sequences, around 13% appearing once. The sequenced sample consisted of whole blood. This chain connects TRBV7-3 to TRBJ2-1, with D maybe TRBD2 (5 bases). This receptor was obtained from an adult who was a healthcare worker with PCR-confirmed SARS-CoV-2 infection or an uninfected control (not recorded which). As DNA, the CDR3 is TGTGCCAGCAGCTTAGGGCTAGCCGGTGAGCAGTTCTTC. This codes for CASSLGLAGEQFF. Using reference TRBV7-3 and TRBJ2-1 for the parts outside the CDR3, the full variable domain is GAGVSQTPSNKVTEKGKYVELRCDPISGHTALYWYRQSLGQGPEFLIYFQGTGAADDSGLPNDRFFAVRPEGSVSTLKIQRTERGDSAVYLCASSLGLAGEQFFGPGTRLTVL.